These 13 T cell receptor beta chains were sequenced from one sample in a study of T cells after yellow fever vaccination (dated by TCRdb to 2018 to 2020). This specimen's treatment or condition label, per the study, means: live attenuated yellow fever vaccine strain. The library was prepared using 5' RACE. The data were produced on an Illumina HiSeq 2500. TCRdb passed the public sequencing reads through fastp at Q25 and MiXCR, retaining productive beta sequences. Each CDR3 protein gets just one entry, which takes the most common genes and DNA from the rows behind it. This sample has 320,000 or so distinct CDR3 sequences in its table, and about 7.8% of those were observed once. The top ten clonotypes cover 15% to 20% of the sample. Sequencing was performed on PBMCs, taken roughly 47 days after the first yellow fever vaccination. These receptors were obtained from a man aged 18 to 30 who received the YFV17D yellow fever vaccine.

The CDR3 bases are TGTGCCTGGATCAAACCCCGGGCGACCATCGCCCATGGCTACACCTTC. The encoded protein is CAWIKPRATIAHGYTF. The chain recombines TRBV30 with TRBJ1-2; D is uncertain. The germline gives CDR1 GTSNPN, CDR2 SVGIG (reference sequence). The CDR3 totals 16 residues. The ends were cut back, 4 bases at V and 6 bases at J, with 24 bases in the middle.

This clonotype was recorded a few times. The chain joins TRBV6-1 to TRBJ2-5; no clear D. Germline loops: CDR1 MNHNS, CDR2 SASEGT. V shed 1 base and J shed 2 bases, with 8 bases lying between them. CDR3 length equals 14 residues. CDR3 DNA sequence: TGTGCCAGCAGTGAAGGGTACGGGCAAGAGACCCAGTACTTC. It encodes CASSEGYGQETQYF.

This clonotype turned up a few times. The chain joins TRBV7-9 to TRBJ2-7; D gene uncertain. The CDR3 has 15 amino acids. Germline CDR1 SEHNR, CDR2 FQNEAQ (reference sequence). The V end lost 5 bases, the J end lost 2 bases, and 16 bases lay between the germline ends. The CDR3 DNA is TGTGCCAGCAGCCCGATGACCACAGTCACCTACGAGCAGTACTTC. Its translation is CASSPMTTVTYEQYF.

The table lists this clonotype with a few counts. The CDR3 DNA follows: TGTGCCACCAGCTCGGAGTTTAGCAATCAGCCCCAGCATTTT. Amino acid sequence: CATSSEFSNQPQHF. V and J are TRBV15 and TRBJ1-5, with D hard to call. Trimming took off 5 bases at V and 0 bases at J, with 8 bases between the two ends. CDR3 length equals 14 residues. Germline loops: CDR1 LNHNV, CDR2 YYDKDF (reference sequence).

This chain connects TRBV4-2 to TRBJ1-2, with TRBD1 identical over 7 bases. This CDR3 has 15 residues. Germline V gene sequence: CDR1 LGHNA, CDR2 YNFKEQ. Trimming at V came to 1 base and at J to 11 bases, leaving 13 bases not matched to a gene. DNA for the CDR3: TGTGCCAGCAGCCAAGCGGGGCGGGGGCCAGGGGGATACACCTTC. It yields the protein CASSQAGRGPGGYTF.

This clonotype was seen more than once but under ten times. This rearrangement joins TRBV5-1 to TRBJ2-2; D gene uncertain. Germline V gene lookup returns CDR1 SGHRS and CDR2 YFSETQ. Trimming took 2 bases from V and 2 from J, leaving 13 bases between them. This CDR3 is built from 16 residues. CDR3 bases: TGCGCCAGCAGCTTTAACTTTAACGGAAACACCGGGGAGCTGTTTTTT. Translating gives CASSFNFNGNTGELFF.

This clonotype appeared many times. This chain joins TRBV12-3 or TRBV12-4 and TRBJ1-2; D perhaps matches TRBD1 (5 bases). The length of the CDR3 is 14 residues. Trimming removed 2 bases at V and 8 bases at J, with 15 bases between. The CDR3 loop is CASSLRRQGDGYTF. For the CDR3, the DNA is TGTGCCAGCAGTTTACGGCGTCAGGGTGACGGCTACACCTTC.

The chain combines TRBV7-2 with TRBJ1-1, with TRBD1 matching over 7 bases. The CDR3 consists of 14 residues. V shed 4 bases, J shed 6 bases, and the junction held 8 bases outside the gene matches. Germline V lookup: CDR1 SGHTA, CDR2 FQGNSA. The CDR3 coding sequence is TGTGCCAGCAGCTCCTTCAAACAGGGGTCTGAAGCTTTCTTT. Its translation is CASSSFKQGSEAFF.

The chain recombines TRBV6-4 with TRBJ2-3; D possibly uses TRBD1 or TRBD2 (5 bases each). V lost 4 bases, J lost 1 base, and 6 bases lay in between. Germline V lookup: CDR1 MRHNA, CDR2 SNTAGT. This CDR3 comprises 13 residues. CDR3 DNA sequence: TGTGCCAGCAGTGGGGACGGCACAGATACGCAGTATTTT. Its translation: CASSGDGTDTQYF.

This clonotype was counted a few times. This chain uses TRBV18 with TRBJ2-5; D perhaps matches TRBD1 (5 bases). Germline V gene lookup returns CDR1 KGHSH and CDR2 LQKENI. Trimming stripped 5 bases from V and 5 bases from J, with 15 bases between. The CDR3 loop spans 14 amino acids. CDR3 amino acids: CASSSKVRDETQYF. The CDR3 DNA follows: TGTGCCAGCTCATCAAAGGTCAGGGATGAGACCCAGTACTTC.

This clonotype was recorded at least ten times. The rearrangement joins TRBV7-2 to TRBJ2-3; 8 nucleotides align to TRBD2. The CDR3 runs to 14 residues. The germline V gene has CDR1 SGHTA and CDR2 FQGNSA. V dropped 1 base and J dropped 6; count of bases not matched to a gene: 3. The CDR3 DNA reads as TGTGCCAGCAGCTTAGTCGGCGGGGGGGATACGCAGTATTTT. The encoded protein is CASSLVGGGDTQYF.

The table lists this clonotype with a few counts. This chain joins TRBV7-2 and TRBJ2-5, with 10 bases fitting TRBD2. Per the germline V gene, CDR1 is SGHTA and CDR2 is FQGNSA. The CDR3 covers 16 residues. Trimming took 5 bases from V and 6 from J; bases not matched to a gene: 12. The CDR3, as DNA: TGTGCCAGCAGCCCACCGAAAGCGGGGGGGGCGCAGACCCAGTACTTC. Translated, it gives CASSPPKAGGAQTQYF.

The genes are TRBV2 and TRBJ2-2; D is perhaps TRBD2 (7 bases). The CDR3 totals 13 residues. From germline, CDR1 is SNHLY and CDR2 FYNNEI. With 7 bases removed from V and 5 bases from J, the gap between germline ends came to 11 bases. CDR3 region: CASNREGTGELFF. The CDR3 bases are TGTGCCAGCAACAGGGAGGGGACCGGGGAGCTGTTTTTT.